Following are 15 T cell receptor beta chains from one sample sequenced in a study of cytomegalovirus exposure and HLA in healthy donors. PCR involved 60 Vbeta and 13 Jbeta primers. Sequencing used immunoSEQ multiplex PCR; TCRdb keeps in-frame clones, though not all of them. The sample yields roughly 100,000 clones, around 63% seen once. Specimen: PBMCs. The source is a man aged 25 to 45 in good health and CMV-seronegative.

The rearrangement joins TRBV28 to TRBJ1-2; D is undetermined. This CDR3 comprises 13 residues. Trimming removed 2 bases at V and 1 base at J, with 5 bases between. Looked up from germline, CDR1 is MDHEN and CDR2 is SYDVKM. CDR3: CASSLQFNYGYTF. The CDR3 DNA follows: TGTGCCAGCAGTTTACAATTTAACTATGGCTACACCTTC.

The rearrangement joins TRBV7-2 to TRBJ2-5; D ambiguous. This CDR3 has 12 residues. The germline CDR1 and CDR2 sequences are SGHTA and FQGNSA. V was shortened by 3 bases and J by 4 bases, with 6 bases between the two germline ends. The CDR3 region has the DNA TGTGCCAGCAGCTTTGTCGGAGAGACCCAGTACTTC. Its protein is CASSFVGETQYF.

The chain uses TRBV7-3 and TRBJ2-2, with 7 bases fitting TRBD1. Germline CDR1 SGHTA, CDR2 FQGTGA. This CDR3 is built from 16 residues. V was clipped by 5 bases and J by 6 bases; unmatched bases: 12. The CDR3 region is CASSLSDRVYAGELFF. The CDR3 nucleotides are TGTGCCAGCAGCCTATCAGACAGGGTCTACGCCGGGGAGCTGTTTTTT.

The chain joins TRBV5-6 to TRBJ2-4, with D tentatively TRBD1 (6 bases). Germline CDR1 is SGHDT and CDR2 is YYEEEE. Trimming removed 5 bases from V and 0 bases from J, with 18 bases in between. This CDR3 has 17 residues. The DNA of the CDR3 is TGTGCCAGCAGATATGGACAGATCAAACTAGCCAAAAACATTCAGTACTTC. Amino acid sequence: CASRYGQIKLAKNIQYF.

The chain is built from TRBV19 and TRBJ2-5, with D possibly being TRBD2 (6 bases). This CDR3 is built from 12 residues. Germline-derived CDR1 and CDR2 are LNHDA and SQIVND (reference sequence). The V gene lost 1 base and the J gene lost 11 bases, with 11 bases spanning the gap. The CDR3 DNA reads TGTGCCAGTAGTATAGGCTGGGGGGAGCAGTACTTC. Amino acid sequence: CASSIGWGEQYF.

The J gene is TRBJ2-5, the V gene TRBV5-4, with a possible D match to TRBD1 (6 bases). CDR1 SGHNT and CDR2 YYREEE come from the germline V gene (reference sequence). With 0 bases removed from V and 2 bases from J, the gap between germline ends came to 11 bases. CDR3 size: 15 residues. The CDR3 reads CASSLGDRSQETQYF. In DNA form, the CDR3 reads TGTGCCAGCAGCTTGGGCGACAGGTCACAAGAGACCCAGTACTTC. The variable domain in full, with the rest retrieved from reference TRBV5-4 and TRBJ2-5, is ETGVTQSPTHLIKTRGQQVTLRCSSQSGHNTVSWYQQALGQGPQFIFQYYREEENGRGNFPPRFSGLQFPNYSSELNVNALELDDSALYLCASSLGDRSQETQYFGPGTRLLVL.

This chain uses TRBV27 with TRBJ2-3, with 7 bases identical to TRBD2. There are 16 residues in the CDR3. Trimming took 1 base from V and 3 from J; bases not matched to a gene: 7. The germline V gene encodes CDR1 MNHEY and CDR2 SMNVEV (reference sequence). DNA of the CDR3: TGTGCCAGCAGTTTATTCGCTAGCGGTGCTACAGATACGCAGTATTTT. Its translation: CASSLFASGATDTQYF.

This clone occurred once. The V call is TRBV6-5, the J call TRBJ1-1, with 9 positions matching TRBD1. V was pared by 4 bases and J by 0 bases, with 3 bases of the junction left unmatched. The CDR3 length is 15 residues. Germline values: CDR1 MNHEY, CDR2 SVGAGI. The CDR3 spells CASSFTGGLNTEAFF. CDR3 sequence (DNA): TGTGCCAGCAGTTTTACAGGGGGCCTGAACACTGAAGCTTTCTTT.

This chain links TRBV7-2 with TRBJ2-2; 8 bases are a match to TRBD2. Losses at the gene ends were 5 bases for V and 3 bases for J; bases not matched to a gene: 8. Per germline, CDR1 SGHTA and CDR2 FQGNSA. The CDR3 extends over 16 amino acids. In DNA, the CDR3 is TGTGCCAGCAGCCCCCCGGGGGGGCGGTACACCGGGGAGCTGTTTTTT. This encodes CASSPPGGRYTGELFF.

This chain uses TRBV6-5 with TRBJ2-7, with 7 positions matching TRBD1. This CDR3 is 13 amino acids long. From germline, CDR1 is MNHEY and CDR2 SVGAGI. The trim removed 10 bases at V and 3 bases at J, leaving 9 bases unmatched. CDR3 amino acids: CATKPGQDYEQYF. The CDR3 coding sequence is TGTGCCACCAAACCAGGACAGGACTACGAGCAGTACTTC.

The chain carries TRBV9 and TRBJ1-5; D is undetermined. The ends were cut back, 3 bases at V and 3 bases at J, with 10 bases in the middle. Germline-derived CDR1 and CDR2 are SGDLS and YYNGEE. This CDR3 comprises 14 residues. The CDR3 DNA sequence: TGTGCCAGCAGCGCGGGTTCTCCCAATCAGCCCCAGCATTTT. It specifies CASSAGSPNQPQHF.

The chain combines TRBV11-2 with TRBJ2-7, with D unresolved. This CDR3 has 14 residues. The germline V gene encodes CDR1 SGHAT and CDR2 FQNNGV. V dropped 5 bases and J dropped 3 bases, with 14 bases sitting between them. CDR3 sequence: CASSPTSGRYEQYF. CDR3 bases: TGTGCCAGCAGCCCGACCTCAGGTCGCTACGAGCAGTACTTC.

The chain couples TRBV27 to TRBJ1-2, with TRBD1 matching over 9 bases. V was clipped by 5 bases and J by 8 bases; unmatched bases: 15. This CDR3 has 16 amino acids. Germline V gene lookup returns CDR1 MNHEY and CDR2 SMNVEV (reference sequence). The CDR3 DNA is TGTGCCAGCAGTCATTTTCCGGTACAGGGGGCTGAGGGCTACACCTTC. Translating gives CASSHFPVQGAEGYTF.

The gene calls are TRBV5-1 and TRBJ1-3; 10 bases are shared with TRBD1. V dropped 4 bases and J dropped 1; count of bases not matched to a gene: 8. Looked up from germline, CDR1 is SGHRS and CDR2 is YFSETQ. This CDR3 comprises 17 residues. CDR3 in amino acids: CASSAWTGGSSGNTIYF. The CDR3 bases are TGCGCCAGCAGCGCATGGACAGGGGGTTCATCTGGAAACACCATATATTTT.

The gene calls are TRBV28 and TRBJ1-1, with a possible D match to TRBD1 (5 bases). Germline V CDR1 and CDR2: MDHEN, SYDVKM. V was trimmed by 5 bases and J by 9 bases, leaving 16 bases between them. The CDR3 is 13 residues long. This CDR3 is CASSPLGGRKAFF. CDR3 sequence (DNA): TGTGCCAGCAGTCCCCTGGGGGGTCGAAAAGCTTTCTTT.